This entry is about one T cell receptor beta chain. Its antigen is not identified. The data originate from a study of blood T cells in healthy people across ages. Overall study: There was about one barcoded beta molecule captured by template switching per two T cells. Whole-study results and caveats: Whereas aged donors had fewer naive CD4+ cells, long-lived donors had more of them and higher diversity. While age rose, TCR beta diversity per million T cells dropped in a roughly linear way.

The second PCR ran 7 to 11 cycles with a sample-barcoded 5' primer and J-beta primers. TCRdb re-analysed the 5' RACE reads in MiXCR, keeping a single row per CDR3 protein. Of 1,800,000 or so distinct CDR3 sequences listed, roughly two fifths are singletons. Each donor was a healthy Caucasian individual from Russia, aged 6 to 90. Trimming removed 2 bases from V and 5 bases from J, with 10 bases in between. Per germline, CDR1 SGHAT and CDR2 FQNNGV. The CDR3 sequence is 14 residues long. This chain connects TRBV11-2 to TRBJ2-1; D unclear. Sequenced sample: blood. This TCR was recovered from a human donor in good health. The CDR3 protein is CASSLFVSNNEQFF. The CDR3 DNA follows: TGTGCCAGCAGCTTATTTGTCAGCAACAATGAGCAGTTCTTC.